The sequence of this T cell receptor beta chain was determined in a study of STAT5B mutations in CD4+ large granular lymphocyte leukemia. Study results and caveats: 8/27 top patient clones versus 2/35 control clones were TRBV06-family. 25% of private leukemic clonotypes occurred rarely in other patients' non-leukemic repertoires.

This CDR3 is 15 amino acids long. Looked up from germline, CDR1 is SNHLY and CDR2 is FYNNEI. V gave up 6 bases and J gave up 8 bases, with 22 bases separating them. As regards this clone: Its antigen is as yet unknown.

TCRdb's copy holds only in-frame clones and misses some; the assay was immunoSEQ multiplex PCR. Of about 31,000 clones listed, roughly 72% were seen once; the top ten hold roughly 2%. Healthy controls were blood donor buffy coats. V is TRBV2 and J is TRBJ1-2, with a weak D call TRBD1 (5 bases). Sequenced input: CD4+ T cells from blood buffy coats. The source of this sequence is a human donor in good health. Here the CDR3 reads CASRPSLGVEGGYTF. CDR3 nucleotides: TGTGCCAGCAGGCCGTCTTTGGGGGTGGAAGGCGGCTACACCTTC. The full variable domain, rest sourced from reference TRBV2 and TRBJ1-2, is EPEVTQTPSHQVTQMGQEVILRCVPISNHLYFYWYRQILGQKVEFLVSFYNNEISEKSEIFDDQFSVERPDGSNFTLKIRSTKLEDSAMYFCASRPSLGVEGGYTFGSGTRLTVV.